This T cell receptor (beta chain) derives from a study of blood T cell repertoires in COVID-19. This clone was found a few times. In the source study's methods: Amplified reference gene primers provided the basis for estimating nucleated cell counts. Assay used: immunoSEQ multiplex PCR; TCRdb lists only in-frame clones, some missing. V, J and clone size derive from that table, while D and trimming were established from the DNA sequence. The repertoire holds about 230,000 clones, with 85% to 90% as singletons. This CDR3 is 18 amino acids long. V was pared by 0 bases and J by 0 bases, with 4 bases of the junction left unmatched. The germline CDR1 and CDR2 sequences are SGHNT and YENEEA.

Sequencing was carried out using peripheral blood. The receptor comes from a man aged 50 or older with COVID-19, enrolled during active disease. The rearrangement uses TRBV11-3 and TRBJ2-1; 11 bases line up with TRBD2. The CDR3 spells CASSLELAGASSYNEQFF. The CDR3 coding sequence is TGTGCCAGCAGCTTAGAACTAGCGGGGGCGAGCTCCTACAATGAGCAGTTCTTC.